The 9 T cell receptor beta chains below were found in one sample sequenced in a study of blood T cell repertoires in COVID-19. Clones were read by immunoSEQ multiplex PCR, and TCRdb kept only the in-frame ones, dropping some. The sample yields about 180,000 clones, approximately 90% seen once. Sequencing was performed on peripheral blood. The receptors here all came from a woman aged 25 to 39 with acute or convalescent COVID-19.

V and J are TRBV7-9 and TRBJ1-6; TRBD1 aligns across 7 bases. The germline CDR1 and CDR2 sequences are SEHNR and FQNEAQ (reference sequence). This CDR3 has 14 amino acids. After removal of 7 bases from V and 7 bases from J, the junction contained 7 bases not matched to a gene. The CDR3 spells CASTPDRINSPLHF. The CDR3 DNA is TGTGCCAGCACCCCGGACAGGATCAATTCACCCCTCCACTTT.

In this sample, this clone turned up a few times. J is TRBJ1-2 and V is TRBV12-3 or TRBV12-4; D may be TRBD1 (6 bases). Trimming cost V 1 base and J 5 bases, with 8 bases left between them. CDR3 length: 13 amino acids. The CDR3 is CASSLETGYGYTF. As DNA, the CDR3 is TGTGCCAGCAGTTTAGAAACAGGGTATGGCTACACCTTC.

V and J are TRBV24-1 and TRBJ2-2, with a weak D call TRBD1 (5 bases). CDR3 length equals 12 residues. Germline CDR1 KGHDR, CDR2 SFDVKD. Trimming stripped 8 bases from V and 7 bases from J, with 10 bases between. The CDR3 spells CATKGMSGELFF. The CDR3 DNA follows: TGTGCCACCAAGGGGATGAGCGGGGAGCTGTTTTTT.

The J gene is TRBJ1-5, the V gene TRBV24-1; no definite D call. V lost 4 bases, J lost 4 bases, and 16 bases lay in between. The length of the CDR3 is 16 residues. Germline values: CDR1 KGHDR, CDR2 SFDVKD. Here the CDR3 DNA reads TGTGCCACCAGTGAACGGGAACATCCTTTAAATCAGCCCCAGCATTTT. Amino acid sequence: CATSEREHPLNQPQHF.

The rearrangement links TRBV11-2 to TRBJ1-2; D possibly corresponds to TRBD1 (6 bases). CDR1 is SGHAT and CDR2 is FQNNGV in the germline V gene. This CDR3 region has 15 residues. Trimming stripped 5 bases from V and 2 bases from J, with 15 bases between. The CDR3 reads CASSPVGHLNYGYTF. The DNA of the CDR3 is TGTGCCAGCAGCCCCGTGGGACACCTGAACTATGGCTACACCTTC.

V gene TRBV7-2 combines with J gene TRBJ2-7; D is unresolved. The CDR3 is 13 amino acids. V was cut by 10 bases and J by 0 bases, with 13 bases left in between. Looked up from germline, CDR1 is SGHTA and CDR2 is FQGNSA. The CDR3 bases are TGTGCCATAGTCGGTGAAAGCTCCTACGAGCAGTACTTC. It encodes CAIVGESSYEQYF.

This CDR3 reads CASSQGPGQTAGELFF. CDR3 sequence (DNA): TGTGCCAGCAGCCAGGGCCCTGGACAAACGGCCGGGGAGCTGTTTTTT. The chain couples TRBV3-1 (or the pseudogene TRBV3-2) to TRBJ2-2; D may be TRBD1 (5 bases). V lost 3 bases, J lost 6 bases, and 17 bases lay in between. The CDR3 loop spans 16 amino acids. The germline V gene has CDR1 LGHDT and CDR2 YNNKEL (reference sequence).

The J gene is TRBJ2-2, the V gene TRBV28, with D tentatively TRBD1 (5 bases). Trimming took off 4 bases at V and 10 bases at J, with 19 bases between the two ends. The germline gives CDR1 MDHEN, CDR2 SYDVKM. The CDR3 covers 15 residues. CDR3 loop: CASSSQDRVTLELFF. In DNA, the CDR3 is TGTGCCAGCAGTTCCCAAGACAGAGTTACATTGGAGCTGTTTTTT.

This chain connects TRBV6-1 to TRBJ2-5; perhaps TRBD1 as D (5 bases). V was trimmed by 1 base and J by 4 bases, leaving 10 bases between them. Germline V gene data show CDR1 as MNHNS and CDR2 as SASEGT. The CDR3 length is 14 residues. The CDR3 is CASSEGGQGETQYF. The DNA for the CDR3 is TGTGCCAGCAGTGAAGGGGGCCAGGGAGAGACCCAGTACTTC.